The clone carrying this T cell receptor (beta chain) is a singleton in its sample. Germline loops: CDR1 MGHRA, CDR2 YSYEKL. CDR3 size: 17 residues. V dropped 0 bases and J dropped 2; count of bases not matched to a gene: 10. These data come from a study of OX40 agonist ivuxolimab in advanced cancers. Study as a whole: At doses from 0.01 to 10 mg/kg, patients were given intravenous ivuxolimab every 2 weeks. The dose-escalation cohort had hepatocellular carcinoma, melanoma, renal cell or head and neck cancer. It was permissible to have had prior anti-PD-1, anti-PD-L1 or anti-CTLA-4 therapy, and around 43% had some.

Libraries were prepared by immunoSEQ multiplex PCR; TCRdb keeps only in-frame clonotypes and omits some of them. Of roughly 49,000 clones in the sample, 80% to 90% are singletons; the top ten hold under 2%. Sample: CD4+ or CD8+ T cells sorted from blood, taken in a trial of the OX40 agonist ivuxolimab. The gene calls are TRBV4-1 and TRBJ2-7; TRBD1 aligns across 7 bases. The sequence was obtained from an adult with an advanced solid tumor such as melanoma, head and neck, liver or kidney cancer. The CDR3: CASSQEKRVGQTYEQYF. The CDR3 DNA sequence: TGCGCCAGCAGCCAAGAAAAACGAGTGGGACAGACCTACGAGCAGTACTTC.